This paragraph covers one T cell receptor beta chain sequence. Other DNA sequences in the same sample also yield this CDR3. V was pared by 3 bases and J by 5 bases, with 8 bases between. There are 13 residues in the CDR3. Germline loops: CDR1 KGHSH, CDR2 LQKENI. Authors' methods: Reference gene primer amplification in the assay estimated nucleated cell counts. Assay: immunoSEQ multiplex PCR; the TCRdb copy retains only in-frame clones and omits some. V, J and clone size reflect that table, while D and trimming were determined from the DNA. Here the sample spans 40,000 to 55,000 clones, 70% to 90% being singletons. The data stem from a study of blood T cell repertoires in COVID-19. The overall study: Sites in the United States, Italy and Spain provided acute and convalescent COVID-19 samples. PBMCs, B-cell-depleted T cells, or T cells provided the cDNA or gDNA that made up the material.

The chain joins TRBV18 to TRBJ2-1; possible D gene TRBD1, 6 bases. This sequence originates from a human donor in a cohort sampled during active COVID-19. Sequencing was performed on peripheral blood. Here the CDR3 DNA reads TGTGCCAGCTCACCCGGACAGCACAATGAGCAGTTCTTC. This translates into CASSPGQHNEQFF.